This T cell receptor (beta chain) was observed in a study of shared clonotypes between healthy human individuals. Study context: The study used three CD4 naive, three CD4 memory, two CD8 naive and one CD8 memory plate per donor. Notes on the study in general: Memory subsets generally showed lower estimated richness than naive subsets. Shared clonotypes across all four donors exceeded non-shared ones in generation probability.

The germline V and J ends were trimmed by 11 bases and 2 bases, with 16 bases remaining between them. Germline loops: CDR1 WNHNN, CDR2 SYGVQD (reference sequence). The CDR3 has 13 amino acids. Concerning this clone: The target antigen is unknown.

Both subsets, CD45RA+ naive and CD45RA-negative memory, were split from the CD4+ cells. Assay: immunoSEQ multiplex PCR; the TCRdb copy retains only in-frame clones and omits some. The sample shows over 1.4 million clones, about 96% of them seen only once. V gene TRBV10-1 combines with J gene TRBJ2-7, with D possibly matching TRBD1 (6 bases). The sample comprised naive CD4+ T cells sorted from blood. As for subset: CD45RA+ positively selected. The sequence derives from a man aged 30-40 years in good health. CDR3 bases: TGCGCCCGACTTTCGACAGGTACCTACGAGCAGTACTTC. This gives the protein CARLSTGTYEQYF.